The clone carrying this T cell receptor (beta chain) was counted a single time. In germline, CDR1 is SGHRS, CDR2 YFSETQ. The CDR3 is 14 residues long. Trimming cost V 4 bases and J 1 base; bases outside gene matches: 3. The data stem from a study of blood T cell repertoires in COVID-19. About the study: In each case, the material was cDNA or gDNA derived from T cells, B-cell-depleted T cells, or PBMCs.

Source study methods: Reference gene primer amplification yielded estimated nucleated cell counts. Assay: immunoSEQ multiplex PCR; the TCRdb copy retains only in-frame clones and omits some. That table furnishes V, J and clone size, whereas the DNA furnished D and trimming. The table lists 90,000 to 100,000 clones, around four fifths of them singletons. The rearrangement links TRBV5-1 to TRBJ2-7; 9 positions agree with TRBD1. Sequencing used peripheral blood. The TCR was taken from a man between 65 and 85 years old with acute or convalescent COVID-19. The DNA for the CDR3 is TGCGCCAGCAGCCGGACAGGGGATTCCTACGAGCAGTACTTC. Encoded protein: CASSRTGDSYEQYF.